A selection of T cell receptor beta chains follows, all from one sample in a study of T cell responses to AZD1222 COVID-19 vaccine. Using immunoSEQ multiplex PCR, the repertoire was profiled, and TCRdb retains in-frame clones only, with some absent. The sample data list under 150,000 clones. The sequenced sample was peripheral blood. Source of these receptors: an adult in good health. The CDR3 runs from the conserved cysteine through the conserved F or W. The order of the fields is D gene, V gene, J gene, CDR3 DNA, CDR3 protein. D genes are given only for firm matches.

d_gene: NA
v_gene: TRBV11-3
j_gene: TRBJ2-1
CDR3nt: TGTGCCAGCAGCTTCGGATCAGGGAAGCGGAGGGGCAATGAGCAGTTCTTC
CDR3aa: CASSFGSGKRRGNEQFF

d_gene: NA
v_gene: TRBV5-1
j_gene: TRBJ1-2
CDR3nt: TGCGCCAGCAGCCCTGACGACAGGCGCTACTATGGCTACACCTTC
CDR3aa: CASSPDDRRYYGYTF

d_gene: NA
v_gene: TRBV4-1
j_gene: TRBJ1-6
CDR3nt: TGCGCCAGCAGCCAAGGGGGACCCGCTAGGGATTCACCCCTCCACTTT
CDR3aa: CASSQGGPARDSPLHF

d_gene: NA
v_gene: TRBV7-5
j_gene: TRBJ1-4
CDR3nt: TGTGTCAGACCGGGGGGAGGCCTGGAAAAACTGTTTTTT
CDR3aa: CVRPGGGLEKLFF

d_gene: NA
v_gene: TRBV5-6
j_gene: TRBJ2-7
CDR3nt: TGTGCCAGCAGCTTGGAGGGGCGGCACGAGCAGTACTTC
CDR3aa: CASSLEGRHEQYF

d_gene: NA
v_gene: TRBV2
j_gene: TRBJ1-2
CDR3nt: TGTGCCAGCAGTGAAGAGACAGGAGGCTACACCTTC
CDR3aa: CASSEETGGYTF

d_gene: NA
v_gene: TRBV7-9
j_gene: TRBJ2-7
CDR3nt: TGTGCCAGCAGCAAAGGGGCAGGAAGCTCCTACGAGCAGTACTTC
CDR3aa: CASSKGAGSSYEQYF

d_gene: NA
v_gene: TRBV5-5
j_gene: TRBJ2-2
CDR3nt: TGTGCCAGCAGCTTGGAGTTTTGGTCCCTCACCGGGGAGCTGTTTTTT
CDR3aa: CASSLEFWSLTGELFF

d_gene: NA
v_gene: TRBV12-5
j_gene: TRBJ1-2
CDR3nt: TGTGCTAGTGCCCCGGACGGATCCTATGGCTACACCTTC
CDR3aa: CASAPDGSYGYTF

d_gene: NA
v_gene: TRBV29-1
j_gene: TRBJ1-2
CDR3nt: TGCAGCGCATCACAGGGAGACTATGGCTACACCTTC
CDR3aa: CSASQGDYGYTF